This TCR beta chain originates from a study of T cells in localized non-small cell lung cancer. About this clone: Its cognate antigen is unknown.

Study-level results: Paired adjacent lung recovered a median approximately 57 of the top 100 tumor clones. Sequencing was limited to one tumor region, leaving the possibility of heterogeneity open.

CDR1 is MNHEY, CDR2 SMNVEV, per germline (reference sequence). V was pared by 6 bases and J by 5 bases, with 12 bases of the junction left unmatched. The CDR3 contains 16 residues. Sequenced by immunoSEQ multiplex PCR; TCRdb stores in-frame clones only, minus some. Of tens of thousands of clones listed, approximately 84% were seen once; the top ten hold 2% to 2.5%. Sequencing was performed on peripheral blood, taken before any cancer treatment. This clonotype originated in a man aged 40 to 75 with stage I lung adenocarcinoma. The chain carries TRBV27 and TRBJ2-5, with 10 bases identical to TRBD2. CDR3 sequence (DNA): TGTGCCAGCAGCCCTCAAAGCGGGAGGGCCCGGGAGACCCAGTACTTC. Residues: CASSPQSGRARETQYF.